The 2 T cell receptor beta chains below were found in one sample sequenced in a study of radiotherapy plus CTLA-4 blockade in lung cancer. Profiling relied on immunoSEQ multiplex PCR, and the TCRdb table lists in-frame clones only, not all of them. The sample holds approximately 110,000 clones, 81% seen once. Sequenced here: peripheral blood, sampled from a patient treated with radiotherapy plus ipilimumab. The source of these receptors is a human donor with non-small cell lung cancer that progressed on radiotherapy plus ipilimumab. Some clones in this sample may be carry-over from other donors' samples.

The rearrangement links TRBV7-8 to TRBJ1-4; D is perhaps TRBD1 (6 bases). CDR1 is SGHVS and CDR2 is FQNEAQ in the germline V gene. The CDR3 length is 15 residues. Trimming cost V 3 bases and J 7 bases, with 15 bases left between them. This CDR3 reads CASSFGGLESEKLFF. The DNA of the CDR3 is TGTGCCAGCAGCTTCGGGGGGCTTGAGAGTGAAAAACTGTTTTTT.

This rearrangement joins TRBV18 to TRBJ1-2; the match to TRBD1 covers 12 bases. The CDR3 length is 16 residues. CDR1 and CDR2 from the germline V gene are KGHSH and LQKENI. Trimming took 2 bases from V and 7 from J; bases not matched to a gene: 8. In nucleotides, the CDR3 is TGTGCCAGCTCACCAAATAGTCCGGGACAGGGGGCTGGCTACACCTTC. Its translation is CASSPNSPGQGAGYTF. Combining the CDR3 with reference TRBV18 and TRBJ1-2 gives the whole variable domain NAGVMQNPRHLVRRRGQEARLRCSPMKGHSHVYWYRQLPEEGLKFMVYLQKENIIDESGMPKERFSAEFPKEGPSILRIQQVVRGDSAAYFCASSPNSPGQGAGYTFGSGTRLTVV.